One sample yielded the 18 T cell receptor beta chains listed below, sequenced in a study of T cell clusters in autoimmune cytopenias. Multiplex touch-down PCR amplified TRB using TRB-A and TRB-B pools in one tube. No DNA is given; TCRdb re-called the multiplex PCR reads and lists each CDR3 protein once. The sample table includes 5,500 to 6,000 distinct CDR3 sequences. Roughly 38,000 genome equivalents of blood DNA were amplified for TRB. This same sample was also part of a study on T cell repertoires in aging, cancer and after chemotherapy.

Material: peripheral blood. Receptor source: a human donor in good health.

The gene calls are TRBV5-4 and TRBJ2-1; TCRdb's assignment of TRBD1 cannot be checked, as there is no DNA. In germline, CDR1 is SGHNT, CDR2 YYREEE (reference sequence). The CDR3 covers 14 residues. This CDR3 reads CASFRGSGYNEQFF.

This clonotype shows up as medium-sized by frequency. The chain recombines TRBV12-3 or TRBV12-4 with TRBJ2-3; TCRdb proposes TRBD2, but this gene call is untestable without DNA. This CDR3 has 19 residues. CDR3 amino acids: CASSFGLGLAGSGTDTQYF.

This clonotype is called medium-sized (0.01 to 0.1%) based on its frequency. This rearrangement joins TRBV6-2 or TRBV6-3 to TRBJ2-3; TCRdb names TRBD2, which stays unverified in the absence of DNA. This CDR3 comprises 18 residues. Germline V gene lookup returns CDR1 MNHEY and CDR2 SVGEGT. CDR3: CASSPGLAGVQSTDTQYF.

Its frequency marks this clonotype as medium-sized. V usage is TRBV19 and J usage is TRBJ2-3. This CDR3 spans 11 amino acids. The germline CDR1 and CDR2 sequences are LNHDA and SQIVND (reference sequence). CDR3 sequence reads: CAQEGTDTQYF.

The V call is TRBV11-3, the J call TRBJ1-1. This CDR3 region has 13 residues. Per the germline V gene, CDR1 is SGHNT and CDR2 is YENEEA. CDR3 region: CASSRGGDTEAFF.

By frequency, this clonotype registers medium-sized. The chain recombines TRBV11-3 with TRBJ1-2; the D gene TCRdb calls, TRBD1, cannot be checked with no DNA. This CDR3 has 13 residues. CDR1 is SGHNT, CDR2 YENEEA, per germline. The CDR3: CASSRGQGGGYTF.

This clonotype is called medium-sized based on its frequency. The J gene is TRBJ2-3, the V gene TRBV12-3 or TRBV12-4. This CDR3 contains 11 residues. CDR3 sequence reads: CASSLIDTQYF.

J is TRBJ1-1 and V is TRBV5-6. Germline assignment: CDR1 SGHDT and CDR2 YYEEEE. The CDR3 consists of 17 residues. The chain's CDR3 is CASSGEERESRRTEAFF.

Considering frequency, this clonotype is medium-sized (0.01 to 0.1%). The rearrangement joins TRBV13 to TRBJ2-1; without DNA, the TCRdb call of TRBD2 cannot be checked. This CDR3 comprises 17 residues. Germline V gene lookup returns CDR1 PRHDT and CDR2 FYEKMQ (reference sequence). CDR3 sequence: CASSFWTSGTPYNEQFF.

V is TRBV7-9 and J is TRBJ2-1; checking the TCRdb D call of TRBD1 is not possible without DNA. The V gene's germline CDR1 is SEHNR and CDR2 FQNEAQ (reference sequence). The CDR3 runs to 15 residues. The CDR3 loop reads CASSFGQVSYNEQFF.

Its frequency marks this clonotype as medium-sized (0.01 to 0.1%). V is TRBV11-3 and J is TRBJ1-2. Germline values: CDR1 SGHNT, CDR2 YENEEA. The CDR3 length is 13 residues. CDR3 amino acids: CASSPQSTYGYTF.

This clonotype is called medium-sized based on its frequency. The gene calls are TRBV5-6 and TRBJ1-1; TCRdb returns TRBD1, unconfirmable since there is no DNA. Germline V gene data show CDR1 as SGHDT and CDR2 as YYEEEE. The CDR3 covers 16 residues. The CDR3 is CASSSAGLGGNTEAFF.

Judged by frequency, this clonotype is medium-sized. The chain recombines TRBV5-4 with TRBJ2-5; TCRdb proposes TRBD2, but this gene call is untestable without DNA. The length of the CDR3 is 14 residues. Germline V CDR1 and CDR2: SGHNT, YYREEE (reference sequence). The chain's CDR3 is CASSLEPSGETQYF.

The chain uses TRBV5-5 and TRBJ2-1; there is no DNA to check the TCRdb D call of TRBD2. The CDR3 loop spans 15 amino acids. Germline CDR1 reads SGHKS; CDR2 reads YYEKEE (reference sequence). The CDR3 is CASSLDWEGWDEQFF.

The genes are TRBV10-3 and TRBJ1-2. Germline CDR1 and CDR2: ENHRY and SYGVKD. The CDR3 spans 11 residues. The CDR3 protein is CAISSPYGYTF.

This clonotype is identified as medium-sized from frequency. This chain uses TRBV11-1 with TRBJ2-5; absent DNA, TCRdb's TRBD1 call cannot be checked. The CDR3 length is 15 residues. The V gene's germline CDR1 is SGHAT and CDR2 FQDESV (reference sequence). CDR3 protein: CASSSRTGLKETQYF.

The gene calls are TRBV13 and TRBJ1-2; TCRdb gives TRBD1 as the D gene, but with no DNA this cannot be confirmed. Looked up from germline, CDR1 is PRHDT and CDR2 is FYEKMQ (reference sequence). The CDR3 is 12 residues long. The CDR3: CASSSRTGDYTF.

Frequency places this clonotype as medium-sized. The chain recombines TRBV11-3 with TRBJ1-1; the TCRdb D gene call, TRBD1, has no DNA to confirm it. The germline CDR1 and CDR2 sequences are SGHNT and YENEEA. The CDR3 has 12 residues. The CDR3: CASSYGTAEAFF.